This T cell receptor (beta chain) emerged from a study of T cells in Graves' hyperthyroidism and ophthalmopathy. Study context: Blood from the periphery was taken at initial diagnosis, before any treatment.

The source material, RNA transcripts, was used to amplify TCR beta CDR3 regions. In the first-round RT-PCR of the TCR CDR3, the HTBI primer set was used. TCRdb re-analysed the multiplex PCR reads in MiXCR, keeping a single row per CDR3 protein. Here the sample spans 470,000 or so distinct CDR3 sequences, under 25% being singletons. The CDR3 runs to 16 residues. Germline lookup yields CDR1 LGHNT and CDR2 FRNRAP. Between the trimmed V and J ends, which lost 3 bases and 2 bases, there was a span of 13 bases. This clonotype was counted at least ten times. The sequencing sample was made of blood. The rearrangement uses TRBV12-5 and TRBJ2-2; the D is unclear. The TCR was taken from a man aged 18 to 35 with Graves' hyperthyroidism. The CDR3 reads CASGFWTEPNTGELFF. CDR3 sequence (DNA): TGTGCTAGTGGTTTTTGGACGGAACCAAACACCGGGGAGCTGTTTTTT.